This T cell receptor beta chain was identified in a study of blood T cell repertoires in COVID-19. At the level of the study: Samples taken during acute and convalescent COVID-19 were collected in the United States, Italy and Spain. PBMCs, B-cell-depleted T cells, or T cells provided the cDNA or gDNA that made up the material.

Living in 24 US areas, the participants were between about 18 and 90 years of age. Looked up from germline, CDR1 is MDHEN and CDR2 is SYDVKM. The CDR3 has 16 residues. V lost 3 bases, J lost 7 bases, and 21 bases lay in between. Authors' methods: Reference gene primers were amplified, and this amplification served to estimate nucleated cell counts. The table came from immunoSEQ multiplex PCR; TCRdb's copy has only in-frame clones and leaves some out. D and trimming were read from the DNA, whereas the V and J calls and clone size are those reported in that table. This sample has roughly 190,000 clones, with roughly four fifths found just once.

The sequence derives from a middle-aged man who had recovered from COVID-19. V and J are TRBV28 and TRBJ1-2; unclear D gene. What was sequenced was PBMCs or T cells enriched from blood (not recorded which). The CDR3 nucleotides read TGTGCCAGCAGTTTCCCGCAATTGACACTCGCTGGTGGCTACACCTTC. This gives the protein CASSFPQLTLAGGYTF.